This record concerns one T cell receptor (beta chain) sequence. No count is given, but going by its frequency this clone is medium-sized (0.01 to 0.1%). Its antigen specificity is not known. HLA-DR+ Treg cells were designated as iaTreg cells, which were found to be more frequent in NO ID than ID patients at Tend and were hypothesised to expand during inflammation. TCR repertoire donors were roughly eleven juvenile idiopathic arthritis patients with active disease who had not reached inactive disease, 3 polyarticular and 8 oligoarticular. The median age of the TCR-sequenced patients was about 10 years (range roughly 2.4-25), and their median disease duration was roughly seven years (range 0.2-19.1). The samples used for TCR repertoire analysis were collected at two centres in Italy. Peripheral blood mononuclear cells were separated using a Histopaque-1077 density gradient and frozen in 90% FCS with 10% DMSO.

Libraries came from the immunoSEQ multiplex PCR assay. Adaptive Biotechnologies carried out the TCRbeta CDR3 sequencing. In the source study's methods: To assess repertoire similarity, the researchers used the Chao-modified Jaccard index along with median clonotype overlap taken from 200 random subsamples at equal sample size. The similarity analyses were based on either productive nucleotide sequences or amino acid sequences translated in silico. Hierarchical clustering with single linkage and t-SNE based on Chao-modified Jaccard distances were applied for the comparison of repertoires. Repertoire diversity was quantified with the Renyi index, after sample size normalisation, across a range of alpha values. The clones in this table, taken by TCRdb from immuneACCESS, are in-frame only. Not every clone is retained; where verified, under half of the shortfall comes from an unresolved V gene, and the cause of the rest is unknown. D and trimming were read from the DNA, whereas the V and J calls and clone size are those reported in that table. The sample's table covers some 1,300 clones. 5% to 6.5% of the sample is taken by the ten largest.

The data derive from a study of synovial regulatory T cells in juvenile arthritis (dated by TCRdb to about 2015). Regarding the research as a whole: Of the sequenced patients, about six received methotrexate, one received methotrexate plus infliximab, three were therapy-naive, and one had no treatment information. Using matched patient samples, the researchers compared TCRbeta CDR3 repertoires across three groups: blood iaTreg cells, other blood Treg cells and synovial fluid Treg cells. Although effector T cell subsets in the cohort were also sequenced for comparisons, the Treg dataset on its own covers only blood and synovial fluid Treg cells. Treg and Teff subsets from fewer than 14 JIA patients with active disease were included in the TCR repertoire comparisons. The full study reports these points: Synovial Treg cells shared more CDR3 sequences with iaTreg cells than with other blood Treg cells; Chao-Jaccard similarity confirmed closer relation. iaTreg TCR repertoires were found to be largely private across patients and to partially overlap with synovial Teff and blood CPL repertoires. Lower TCR diversity was observed in blood iaTreg cells than in other blood Treg cells, consistent with antigen-driven expansion.

The germline V gene (reference sequence) supplies CDR1 SEHNR and CDR2 FQNEAQ. The cysteine opens and the phenylalanine closes a CDR3 of 15 amino acids. DNA was not recorded. Material for sequencing was Treg cells from blood. The sample's cell subset or site label, decoded: HLA-DR+ inflammation-associated blood Treg cells. The clonotype comes from a donor between 2 and 29 years old with juvenile idiopathic arthritis. The chain is made from TRBV7-9 and TRBJ1-1; TCRdb's D call of TRBD1 is untestable without DNA. This receptor has the CDR3 CASSLPQVMNTEAFF.